Shown below are 27 T cell receptor beta chains from a single sample sequenced in a study of CXCR3-negative and CXCR3-positive naive CD8 T cells. Libraries of TRB cDNA were made by 5' RACE and carried UMIs. TCRdb re-called the 5' RACE reads; one entry per CDR3 protein, DNA not given. Here the sample table reports approximately 62,000 distinct CDR3 sequences. The sequencing sample was made of naive CXCR3- CD8+ T cells from blood. Sample subset: CD45RO-CCR7+CD27+CD95- naive CD8+ T cells lacking CXCR3 (TNR3-). The receptors were gathered from a human donor in good health. Some clones in this sample may be carry-over from other donors' samples.

This rearrangement joins TRBV29-1 to TRBJ2-1. This CDR3 is built from 11 residues. CDR1 and CDR2 (germline): SQVTM, ANQGSEA. The CDR3 loop reads CSVDIHNEQFF.

The chain recombines TRBV12-3 or TRBV12-4 with TRBJ1-2; TCRdb indicates TRBD1, and absent DNA this call remains unverified. The CDR3 is 15 residues long. CDR3 loop: CASSSPGQILYGYTF.

CDR3 in amino acids: CSVRDSYEQYF. This chain connects TRBV29-1 to TRBJ2-7; without DNA, the TCRdb call of TRBD1 cannot be checked. CDR1 is SQVTM and CDR2 is ANQGSEA in the germline V gene. The CDR3 loop spans 11 amino acids.

CDR3: CASSQAYPLENTGELFF. V gene TRBV14 combines with J gene TRBJ2-2. CDR3 length equals 17 residues. Germline values: CDR1 SGHDN, CDR2 FVKESK.

The gene calls are TRBV5-5 and TRBJ2-1; as DNA is missing, the TRBD1 call by TCRdb cannot be tested. Germline CDR1 SGHKS, CDR2 YYEKEE (reference sequence). The CDR3 loop spans 16 amino acids. This CDR3 is CASSPPLPEGADEQFF.

V and J are TRBV7-2 and TRBJ2-7; TCRdb picks TRBD1, but there is no DNA to check that call. This CDR3 is 15 amino acids long. Germline lookup yields CDR1 SGHTA and CDR2 FQGNSA. CDR3: CASSLTPKAGYEQYF.

The chain is built from TRBV28 and TRBJ2-7; the D call from TCRdb, TRBD1, cannot be confirmed without DNA. This CDR3 has 11 amino acids. Germline loops: CDR1 MDHEN, CDR2 SYDVKM. CDR3 region: CASSFGAEQYF.

The chain couples TRBV7-8 to TRBJ2-7. There are 13 residues in the CDR3. The germline gives CDR1 SGHVS, CDR2 FQNEAQ. The CDR3 reads CASSYGISYEQYF.

V and J are TRBV29-1 and TRBJ2-7; TCRdb calls TRBD1, which cannot be checked without DNA. CDR1 is SQVTM and CDR2 is ANQGSEA in the germline V gene. The CDR3 extends over 13 amino acids. CDR3: CSAVGGSSYEQYF.

The chain joins TRBV6-2 or TRBV6-3 to TRBJ2-1; TCRdb designates TRBD1, a call that cannot be tested without DNA. This CDR3 has 14 amino acids. Germline V gene data show CDR1 as MNHEY and CDR2 as SVGEGT. CDR3 region: CASDPEGDYNEQFF.

The rearrangement links TRBV5-1 to TRBJ2-1; TCRdb returns TRBD2, unconfirmable since there is no DNA. In germline, CDR1 is SGHRS, CDR2 YFSETQ. The CDR3 has 15 amino acids. The CDR3 loop reads CASSSGTSDYNEQFF.

Here the CDR3 reads CASSQDKVQPQHF. V usage is TRBV3-1 and J usage is TRBJ1-5. Germline values: CDR1 LGHDT, CDR2 YNNKEL (reference sequence). CDR3 length equals 13 residues.

The chain links TRBV9 to TRBJ1-2; as DNA is missing, the TRBD1 call by TCRdb cannot be tested. The CDR3 contains 12 residues. CDR1 and CDR2 (germline): SGDLS, YYNGEE. CDR3 residues: CASSTGGGGYTF.

The rearrangement uses TRBV28 and TRBJ2-4; as DNA is missing, the TRBD2 call by TCRdb cannot be tested. CDR3 length equals 14 residues. Germline V gene lookup returns CDR1 MDHEN and CDR2 SYDVKM. The chain's CDR3 is CASSLVPSWGIQYF.

This chain uses TRBV7-2 with TRBJ2-7; lacking DNA, the TRBD1 call made by TCRdb goes unchecked. The CDR3 loop spans 15 amino acids. Germline V gene data show CDR1 as SGHTA and CDR2 as FQGNSA. Here the CDR3 reads CASSRQDSSFYEQYF.

J is TRBJ2-2 and V is TRBV7-6. The CDR3 covers 11 residues. Germline assignment: CDR1 SGHVS and CDR2 FNYEAQ. The CDR3 region is CASGNTGELFF.

V usage is TRBV28 and J usage is TRBJ2-7; checking the TCRdb D call of TRBD2 is not possible without DNA. The V gene's germline CDR1 is MDHEN and CDR2 SYDVKM. The CDR3 consists of 15 residues. CDR3 amino acids: CASRDLAGGLYEQYF.

The chain employs TRBV7-9 and TRBJ1-5; the D call from TCRdb, TRBD1, cannot be confirmed without DNA. This CDR3 has 16 residues. In germline, CDR1 is SEHNR, CDR2 FQNEAQ (reference sequence). This CDR3 reads CASSPPGEYSNQPQHF.

The V gene is TRBV6-4, the J gene TRBJ2-3; TCRdb's D gene call, TRBD1, goes unchecked for lack of DNA. The CDR3 extends over 16 amino acids. The V gene's germline CDR1 is MRHNA and CDR2 SNTAGT. The CDR3 loop reads CASSDSSRGSTDTQYF.

This chain connects TRBV7-2 to TRBJ2-5; the TRBD1 assignment by TCRdb is unverifiable without DNA. Germline V lookup: CDR1 SGHTA, CDR2 FQGNSA. CDR3 size: 13 residues. This chain's CDR3 is CASSLGVLGAQYF.

Considering frequency, this clonotype is medium-sized. The J gene is TRBJ2-2, the V gene TRBV7-6; TCRdb's D call, TRBD1, is unchecked because there is no DNA. This CDR3 has 14 amino acids. Germline V gene lookup returns CDR1 SGHVS and CDR2 FNYEAQ. CDR3: CASRDNLNTGELFF.

The V call is TRBV27, the J call TRBJ2-7; TCRdb selects TRBD1, and the lack of DNA leaves this call unchecked. The CDR3 sequence is 14 residues long. Germline V gene sequence: CDR1 MNHEY, CDR2 SMNVEV (reference sequence). The CDR3 reads CASSLRDRHYEQYF.

The chain recombines TRBV20-1 with TRBJ1-2; TCRdb's D call, TRBD1, is unchecked because there is no DNA. The CDR3 extends over 14 amino acids. Germline V CDR1 and CDR2: DFQATT, SNEGSKA (reference sequence). The CDR3 loop reads CSAPGQGAFYGYTF.

The chain recombines TRBV28 with TRBJ2-3. The CDR3 extends over 18 amino acids. CDR1 is MDHEN and CDR2 is SYDVKM in the germline V gene. The CDR3 reads CASSHLVMGKSSTDTQYF.

This chain links TRBV6-2 or TRBV6-3 with TRBJ2-1; TCRdb designates TRBD2, a call that cannot be tested without DNA. Germline V CDR1 and CDR2: MNHEY, SVGEGT. The CDR3 extends over 17 amino acids. The CDR3 spells CASSYSRGLAGANEQFF.

The chain has TRBV7-9 and TRBJ1-1. This CDR3 comprises 11 residues. The germline V gene has CDR1 SEHNR and CDR2 FQNEAQ (reference sequence). CDR3 sequence reads: CASSLIHEAFF.

The V call is TRBV27, the J call TRBJ2-7; TCRdb picks TRBD2, but there is no DNA to check that call. In germline, CDR1 is MNHEY, CDR2 SMNVEV (reference sequence). CDR3 size: 13 residues. The CDR3: CASTAGGTYEQYF.